Listed below are T cell receptor beta chains from one sample, sequenced in a study of control samples from healthy donors and cancer patients. Produced via immunoSEQ multiplex PCR; TCRdb's table is partial and in-frame only. The repertoire consists of about 120,000 clones, with approximately 87% occurring once and the leading ten covering 12%. Input material: blood. Every receptor here comes from a young man in good health. The CDR3 runs from the conserved cysteine through the conserved F or W. The D gene is left open where the match is weak. Some rows have no size entry. The others give once, few or many, or a class for an expanded clone.

>TRBJ2-3|-|-|TRBV4-1
CASSQEAGTDTQYF
TGCGCCAGCAGCCAAGAGGCTGGCACAGATACGCAGTATTTT
>TRBJ2-1|-|TRBD2|TRBV18
CASSPRLAGGLGDEQFF
TGTGCCAGCTCACCTCGATTAGCGGGGGGCCTAGGGGATGAGCAGTTCTTC
>TRBJ1-2|-|-|TRBV11-3
CASSRERYGYTF
TGTGCCAGCAGCCGAGAACGGTATGGCTACACCTTC
>TRBJ1-5|-|TRBD1|TRBV30
CAWSTRGPAGQPQHF
TGTGCCTGGAGTACCAGGGGGCCCGCGGGGCAGCCCCAGCATTTT
>TRBJ1-4|-|TRBD1|TRBV2
CASSATGVEEKLFF
TGTGCCAGCAGTGCGACAGGGGTTGAAGAAAAACTGTTTTTT
>TRBJ2-3|-|TRBD2|TRBV7-9
CASSPRTSGGAGDTQYF
TGTGCCAGCAGCCCCCGGACTAGCGGGGGGGCGGGGGATACGCAGTATTTT
>TRBJ2-3|-|TRBD2|TRBV29-1
CSFTGGAGTDTQYF
TGCAGTTTCACCGGGGGGGCCGGCACAGATACGCAGTATTTT
>TRBJ2-3|-|-|TRBV27
CASRGTSDPSLPDTQYF
TGTGCCAGCAGGGGGACGAGCGACCCAAGTTTACCCGATACGCAGTATTTT
>TRBJ1-4|-|-|TRBV7-8
CASSLAAGAGGEKLFF
TGTGCCAGCAGCTTAGCGGCGGGCGCGGGAGGTGAAAAACTGTTTTTT
>TRBJ1-2|-|TRBD1|TRBV10-3
CAISELQGAEGYTF
TGTGCCATCAGCGAACTACAGGGGGCGGAGGGCTACACCTTC
>TRBJ1-1|-|-|TRBV7-3
CASSDQTGKGAFF
TGTGCCAGCAGCGATCAAACAGGGAAAGGGGCTTTCTTT
>TRBJ2-2|-|-|TRBV4-1
CASSQPTGTGELFF
TGCGCCAGCAGCCAACCTACAGGGACCGGGGAGCTGTTTTTT
>TRBJ2-1|once|TRBD1|TRBV29-1
CSVAWDRWLDNEQFF
TGCAGCGTCGCCTGGGACAGGTGGTTAGACAATGAGCAGTTCTTC
>TRBJ2-1|-|-|TRBV10-3
CAISDRGQTNEQFF
TGTGCCATCAGTGATCGGGGGCAGACCAATGAGCAGTTCTTC
>TRBJ2-1|once|TRBD2|TRBV25-1
CASRRGIAGASSYNEQFF
TGTGCCAGCAGAAGAGGGATAGCGGGGGCCAGCTCCTACAATGAGCAGTTCTTC
>TRBJ2-5|-|TRBD1|TRBV7-6
CASSPPIRGEFRDSEDQGTQYF
TGTGCCAGCAGCCCGCCGATAAGAGGTGAGTTTAGGGACAGTGAGGACCAGGGGACCCAGTACTTC
>TRBJ2-3|-|TRBD1|TRBV6-5
CASRYSGTDTDTQYF
TGTGCCAGCAGATATTCCGGGACAGACACAGATACGCAGTATTTT
>TRBJ1-5|-|TRBD1|TRBV18
CASSPGTDGQPQHF
TGTGCCAGCTCACCAGGGACAGATGGCCAGCCCCAGCATTTT
>TRBJ2-3|-|TRBD2|TRBV2
CASNTPLGGVSTDTQYF
TGTGCCAGCAATACCCCTTTGGGGGGGGTAAGCACAGATACGCAGTATTTT
>TRBJ1-4|-|-|TRBV3-1/TRBV3-2
CASSQEVAANEKLFF
TGTGCCAGCAGCCAAGAGGTGGCTGCTAATGAAAAACTGTTTTTT
>TRBJ1-1|once|-|TRBV20-1
CSASPGARSAFF
TGCAGTGCTAGTCCGGGCGCACGGAGCGCTTTCTTT
>TRBJ1-5|-|TRBD1|TRBV24-1
CATSDPSGTGGNQPQHF
TGTGCCACCAGTGACCCATCCGGGACAGGGGGCAATCAGCCCCAGCATTTT
>TRBJ1-4|-|-|TRBV7-8
CASSPDFATNEKLFF
TGTGCCAGCAGCCCAGATTTTGCAACTAATGAAAAACTGTTTTTT
>TRBJ1-1|-|-|TRBV2
CAERDLSSTEAFF
TGTGCCGAGCGGGACCTTTCGTCGACTGAAGCTTTCTTT
>TRBJ2-7|-|-|TRBV12-5
CASAPDLLRAEQYF
TGTGCTAGTGCCCCGGATCTGCTTAGGGCCGAGCAGTACTTC
>TRBJ1-1|-|TRBD1|TRBV5-6
CASSLAQQGTEAFF
TGTGCCAGCAGCTTGGCCCAACAGGGGACTGAAGCTTTCTTT
>TRBJ2-7|-|TRBD1|TRBV28
CASSAPGTVLYEQYF
TGTGCCAGCAGTGCCCCGGGGACAGTCCTCTACGAGCAGTACTTC
>TRBJ1-1|-|-|TRBV14
CASSHVGTAEAFF
TGTGCCAGCAGCCACGTCGGGACGGCGGAAGCTTTCTTT
>TRBJ1-2|-|TRBD1|TRBV12-3/TRBV12-4
CASSLQGDRLYTF
TGTGCCAGCAGTTTACAAGGGGACAGACTCTACACCTTC
>TRBJ1-2|-|-|TRBV5-8
CASSLDSLYGYTF
TGTGCCAGCAGCTTAGACAGCTTATATGGCTACACCTTC
>TRBJ1-1|-|-|TRBV30
CAWSVGARGTEAFF
TGTGCCTGGAGTGTTGGGGCGCGGGGGACTGAAGCTTTCTTT
>TRBJ2-1|-|-|TRBV9
CASEQAYNEQFF
TGTGCCAGCGAACAGGCCTACAATGAGCAGTTCTTC
>TRBJ2-3|-|-|TRBV5-8
CASSLAPGFPTDTQYF
TGTGCCAGCAGCTTGGCCCCCGGGTTTCCCACAGATACGCAGTATTTT
>TRBJ1-3|-|-|TRBV10-3
CAIRERGNTIYF
TGTGCCATCAGGGAACGTGGAAACACCATATATTTT
>TRBJ1-2|-|-|TRBV6-5
CASRFGGAANYGYTF
TGTGCCAGCAGATTTGGAGGGGCCGCCAACTATGGCTACACCTTC
>TRBJ1-3|-|-|TRBV7-3
CASSEGNTIYF
TGTGCCAGCAGCGAAGGAAACACCATATATTTT
>TRBJ1-1|-|-|TRBV24-1
CATSDGPTTEAFF
TGTGCCACCAGTGACGGACCGACCACTGAAGCTTTCTTT
>TRBJ1-1|once|TRBD1|TRBV10-3
CAISPTGGTEAFF
TGTGCCATCAGCCCGACAGGGGGCACTGAAGCTTTCTTT
>TRBJ1-3|-|TRBD1|TRBV5-1
CASSRDRVSGNTIYF
TGCGCCAGCAGCCGTGACAGGGTATCTGGAAACACCATATATTTT
>TRBJ1-5|once|-|TRBV6-6
CASSYPDSRSNQPQHF
TGTGCCAGCAGTTACCCTGACAGCAGAAGCAATCAGCCCCAGCATTTT
>TRBJ2-2|-|TRBD2|TRBV4-2
CASSQPTSGANTGELFF
TGTGCCAGCAGCCAACCAACTAGCGGGGCTAACACCGGGGAGCTGTTTTTT
>TRBJ2-7|-|-|TRBV7-7
CASSPEAATSEQYF
TGTGCCAGCAGCCCCGAGGCGGCTACCTCCGAGCAGTACTTC
>TRBJ2-1|-|-|TRBV9
CASRPTGFTYNEQFF
TGTGCCAGCAGGCCCACAGGGTTTACCTACAATGAGCAGTTCTTC
>TRBJ2-1|-|TRBD1|TRBV15
CATSRAAQGVNNEQFF
TGTGCCACCAGCAGGGCTGCACAGGGGGTGAACAATGAGCAGTTCTTC
>TRBJ1-3|-|-|TRBV10-3
CAISEDPQAGNTIYF
TGTGCCATCAGTGAGGATCCCCAGGCTGGAAACACCATATATTTT
>TRBJ1-4|-|TRBD1|TRBV25-1
CASSDQQGANEKLFF
TGTGCCAGCAGTGACCAACAGGGGGCTAATGAAAAACTGTTTTTT
>TRBJ1-1|-|TRBD1|TRBV29-1
CSAAQGAFVAFF
TGCAGCGCCGCCCAGGGGGCTTTTGTAGCTTTCTTT
>TRBJ2-3|-|-|TRBV3-1/TRBV3-2
CASSPRTASTDTQYF
TGTGCCAGCAGCCCCCGGACAGCTAGCACAGATACGCAGTATTTT
>TRBJ1-2|once|TRBD1|TRBV24-1
CATSDPWTGYGYTF
TGTGCCACCAGTGATCCATGGACAGGCTACGGCTACACCTTC
>TRBJ1-3|-|-|TRBV5-1
CASARGRVSGNTIYF
TGCGCCAGCGCAAGGGGCAGGGTTAGTGGAAACACCATATATTTT
>TRBJ1-1|-|-|TRBV18
CASSEGPNTEAFF
TGTGCCAGCTCAGAGGGACCTAACACTGAAGCTTTCTTT
>TRBJ2-1|-|-|TRBV7-2
CASSRKTATAYNEQFF
TGTGCCAGCAGCCGTAAGACAGCGACTGCCTACAATGAGCAGTTCTTC
>TRBJ1-2|-|-|TRBV30
CAWSVPGGYTF
TGTGCCTGGAGTGTCCCAGGCGGCTACACCTTC
>TRBJ1-1|-|-|TRBV11-3
CASSFLDGVNTEAFF
TGTGCCAGCAGCTTCCTCGACGGGGTGAACACTGAAGCTTTCTTT
>TRBJ1-4|-|TRBD1|TRBV6-5
CASGTANEKLFF
TGTGCCAGCGGGACAGCTAATGAAAAACTGTTTTTT